Reported below is one TCR beta chain. The data belong to a study of blood T cells in healthy people across ages. CDR3 length: 15 residues. A sample-barcoded 5' primer and a J-beta primer mix were used in a second PCR of about 7 to 12 cycles. TCRdb itself ran the 5' RACE reads through MiXCR, one entry per CDR3 protein. The sample shows about 780,000 distinct CDR3 sequences, about half of them seen only once. The sequenced sample consisted of blood. The chain is built from TRBV12-3 or TRBV12-4 and TRBJ2-5; no firm D call. The J call may be incorrect, as the DNA end agrees better with TRBJ2-7. The clonotype was recovered from an elderly man in good health. This chain's CDR3 is CASSSAGWSSYEQYF. CDR3 in DNA: TGTGCCAGCAGTTCGGCAGGCTGGAGCAGCTACGAGCAGTACTTC.